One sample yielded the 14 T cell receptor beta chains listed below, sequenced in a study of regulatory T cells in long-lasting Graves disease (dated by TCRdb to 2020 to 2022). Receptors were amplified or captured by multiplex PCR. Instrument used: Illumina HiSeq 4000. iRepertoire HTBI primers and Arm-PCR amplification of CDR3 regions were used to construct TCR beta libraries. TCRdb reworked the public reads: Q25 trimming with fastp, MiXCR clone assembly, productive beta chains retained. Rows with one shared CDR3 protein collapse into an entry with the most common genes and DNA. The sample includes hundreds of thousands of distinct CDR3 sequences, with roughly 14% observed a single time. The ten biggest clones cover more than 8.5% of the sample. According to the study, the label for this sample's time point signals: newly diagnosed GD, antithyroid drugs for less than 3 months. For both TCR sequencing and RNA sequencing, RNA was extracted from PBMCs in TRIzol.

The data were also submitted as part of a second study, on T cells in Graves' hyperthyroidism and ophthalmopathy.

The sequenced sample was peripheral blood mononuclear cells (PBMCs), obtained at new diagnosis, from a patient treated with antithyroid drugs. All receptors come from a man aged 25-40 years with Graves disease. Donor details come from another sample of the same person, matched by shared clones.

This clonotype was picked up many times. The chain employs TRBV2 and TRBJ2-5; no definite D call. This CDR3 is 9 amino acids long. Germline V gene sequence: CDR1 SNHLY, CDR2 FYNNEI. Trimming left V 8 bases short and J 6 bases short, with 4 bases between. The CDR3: CASAKTQYF. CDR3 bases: TGTGCCAGCGCAAAGACCCAGTACTTC.

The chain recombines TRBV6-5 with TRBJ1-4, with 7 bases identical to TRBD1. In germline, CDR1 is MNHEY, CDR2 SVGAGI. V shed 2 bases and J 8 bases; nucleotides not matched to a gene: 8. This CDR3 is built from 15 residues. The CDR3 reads CASSYQTGREEKLFF. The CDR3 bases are TGTGCCAGCAGTTACCAGACAGGGAGAGAAGAAAAACTGTTTTTT.

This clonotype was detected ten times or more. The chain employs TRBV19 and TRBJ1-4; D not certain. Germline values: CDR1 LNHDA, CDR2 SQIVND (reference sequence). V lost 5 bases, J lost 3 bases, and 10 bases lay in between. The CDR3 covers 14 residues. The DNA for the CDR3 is TGTGCCAGTAGTCTCCCGGCTGCTAATGAAAAACTGTTTTTT. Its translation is CASSLPAANEKLFF. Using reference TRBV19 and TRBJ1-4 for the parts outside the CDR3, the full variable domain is DGGITQSPKYLFRKEGQNVTLSCEQNLNHDAMYWYRQDPGQGLRLIYYSQIVNDFQKGDIAEGYSVSREKKESFPLTVTSAQKNPTAFYLCASSLPAANEKLFFGSGTQLSVL.

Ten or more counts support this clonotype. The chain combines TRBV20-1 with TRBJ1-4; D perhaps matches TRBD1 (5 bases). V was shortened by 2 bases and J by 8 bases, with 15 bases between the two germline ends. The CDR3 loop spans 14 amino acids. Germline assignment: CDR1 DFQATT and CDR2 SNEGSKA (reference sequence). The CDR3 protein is CSARPGGKEEKLFF. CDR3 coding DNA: TGCAGTGCTAGACCCGGGGGGAAGGAAGAAAAACTGTTTTTT.

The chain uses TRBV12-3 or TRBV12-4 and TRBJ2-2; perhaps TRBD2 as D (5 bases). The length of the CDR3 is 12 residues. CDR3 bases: TGTGCGAACGGACTGAACACCGGGGAGCTGTTTTTT. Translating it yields CANGLNTGELFF.

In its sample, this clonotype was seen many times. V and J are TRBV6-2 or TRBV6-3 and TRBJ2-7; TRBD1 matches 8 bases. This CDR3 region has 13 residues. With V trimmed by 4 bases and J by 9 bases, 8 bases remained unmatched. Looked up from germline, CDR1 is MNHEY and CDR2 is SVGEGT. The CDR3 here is CASSSGTGLRQYF. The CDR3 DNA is TGTGCCAGCAGTTCCGGGACAGGTCTAAGGCAGTACTTC.

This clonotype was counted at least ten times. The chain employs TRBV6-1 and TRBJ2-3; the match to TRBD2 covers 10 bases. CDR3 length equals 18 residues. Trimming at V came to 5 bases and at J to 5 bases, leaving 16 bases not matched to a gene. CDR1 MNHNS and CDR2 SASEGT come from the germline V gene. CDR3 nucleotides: TGTGCCAGCAGTCCGTTCCTAGAAGCGGGAGGGCCAGGAGATACGCAGTATTTT. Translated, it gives CASSPFLEAGGPGDTQYF.

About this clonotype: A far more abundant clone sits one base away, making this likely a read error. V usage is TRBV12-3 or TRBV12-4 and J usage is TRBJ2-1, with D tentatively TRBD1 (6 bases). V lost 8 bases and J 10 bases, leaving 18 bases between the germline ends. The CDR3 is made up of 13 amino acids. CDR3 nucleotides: TGTGCCAGCTGGGAACAGGGCTACCACGAGCAGTTCTTC. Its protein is CASWEQGYHEQFF.

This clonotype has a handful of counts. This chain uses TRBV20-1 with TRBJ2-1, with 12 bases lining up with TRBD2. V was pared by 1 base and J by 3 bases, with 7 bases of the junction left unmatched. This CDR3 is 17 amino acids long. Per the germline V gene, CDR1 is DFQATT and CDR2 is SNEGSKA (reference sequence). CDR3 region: CSARGLTSGRYYNEQFF. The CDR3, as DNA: TGCAGTGCTAGAGGGCTGACTAGCGGGAGATACTACAATGAGCAGTTCTTC.

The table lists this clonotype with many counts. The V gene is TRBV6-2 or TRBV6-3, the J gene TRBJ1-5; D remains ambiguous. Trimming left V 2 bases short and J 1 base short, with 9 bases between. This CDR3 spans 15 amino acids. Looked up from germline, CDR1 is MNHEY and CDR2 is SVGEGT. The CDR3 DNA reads TGTGCCAGCAGTTACGAGGGAGGCAGCAATCAGCCCCAGCATTTT. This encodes CASSYEGGSNQPQHF.

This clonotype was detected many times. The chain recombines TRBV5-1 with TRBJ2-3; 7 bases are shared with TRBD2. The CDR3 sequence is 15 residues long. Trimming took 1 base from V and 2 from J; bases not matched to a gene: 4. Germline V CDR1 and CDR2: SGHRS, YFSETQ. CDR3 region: CASSLSSGVTDTQYF. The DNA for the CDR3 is TGCGCCAGCAGCTTGTCCAGCGGGGTCACAGATACGCAGTATTTT.

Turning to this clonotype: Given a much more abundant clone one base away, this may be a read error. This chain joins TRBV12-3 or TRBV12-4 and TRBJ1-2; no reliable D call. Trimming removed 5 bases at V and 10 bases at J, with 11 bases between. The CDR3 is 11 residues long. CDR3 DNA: TGTGCCAGCAGTAAAATTCCGGACTACACCTTC. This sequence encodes CASSKIPDYTF.

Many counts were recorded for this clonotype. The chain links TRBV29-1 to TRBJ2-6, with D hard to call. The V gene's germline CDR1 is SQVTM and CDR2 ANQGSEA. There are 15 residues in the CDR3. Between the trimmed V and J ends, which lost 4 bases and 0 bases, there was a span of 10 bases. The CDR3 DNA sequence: TGCAGCGTTGCCGGACGGAACTCTGGGGCCAACGTCCTGACTTTC. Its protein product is CSVAGRNSGANVLTF.

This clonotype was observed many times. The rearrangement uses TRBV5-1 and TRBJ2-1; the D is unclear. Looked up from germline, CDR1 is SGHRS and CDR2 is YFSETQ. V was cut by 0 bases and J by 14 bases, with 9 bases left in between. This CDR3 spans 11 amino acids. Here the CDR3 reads CASSLGSAKFF. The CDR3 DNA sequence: TGCGCCAGCAGCTTGGGATCCGCGAAGTTCTTC.